This record concerns one TCR beta chain sequence. Libraries were prepared by immunoSEQ multiplex PCR; TCRdb keeps only in-frame clonotypes and omits some of them. The sample has around 200,000 clones; approximately 80% are singletons. The record originates from a study of blood T cell repertoires in COVID-19. This clonotype originated in a man aged 40-55 years who had recovered from COVID-19. Sequenced input: PBMCs or T cells enriched from blood (not recorded which).

The CDR3 DNA sequence: TGTGCCAGCAGTTATCTCGGGGGGTCAAACACTGAAGCTTTCTTT. Encoded protein: CASSYLGGSNTEAFF. This chain joins TRBV28 and TRBJ1-1, with TRBD1 as a possible D gene (5 bases). The CDR3 covers 15 residues. Per germline, CDR1 MDHEN and CDR2 SYDVKM. The germline V and J ends were trimmed by 4 bases and 2 bases, with 14 bases remaining between them.